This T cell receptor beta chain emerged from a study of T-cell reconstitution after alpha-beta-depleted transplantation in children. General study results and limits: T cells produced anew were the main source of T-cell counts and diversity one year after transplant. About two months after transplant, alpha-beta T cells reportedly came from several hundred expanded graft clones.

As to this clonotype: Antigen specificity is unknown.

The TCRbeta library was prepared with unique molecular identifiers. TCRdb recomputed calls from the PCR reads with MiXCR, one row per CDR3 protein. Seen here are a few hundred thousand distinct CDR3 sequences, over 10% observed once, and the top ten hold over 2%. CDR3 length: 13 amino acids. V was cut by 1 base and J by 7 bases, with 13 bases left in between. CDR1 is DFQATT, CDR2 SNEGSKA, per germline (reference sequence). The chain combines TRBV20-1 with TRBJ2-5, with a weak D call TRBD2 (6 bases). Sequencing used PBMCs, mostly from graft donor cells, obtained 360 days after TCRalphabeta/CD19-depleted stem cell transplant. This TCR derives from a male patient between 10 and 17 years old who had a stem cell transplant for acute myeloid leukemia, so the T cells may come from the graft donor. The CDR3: CSARGGNGGTQYF. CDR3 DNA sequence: TGCAGTGCTAGAGGCGGGAATGGGGGGACCCAGTACTTC.